The present entry profiles one TCR beta chain with its context. Distinct nucleotide sequences in the sample also encode this CDR3. The entry originates in a study of blood T cell repertoires in COVID-19. Clones were read by immunoSEQ multiplex PCR, and TCRdb kept only the in-frame ones, dropping some. This sample has roughly 400,000 clones, with roughly 90% found just once. The V gene's germline CDR1 is SQVTM and CDR2 ANQGSEA. The CDR3 consists of 11 residues. Between the trimmed V and J ends, which lost 4 bases and 1 base, there was a span of 4 bases. This TCR was sampled from a woman in her late teens or twenties who had been exposed to COVID-19. The sequencing sample was made of PBMCs or T cells enriched from blood (not recorded which). This rearrangement joins TRBV29-1 to TRBJ1-2; D gene ambiguous. The CDR3: CSVVSNYGYTF. The CDR3 DNA is TGCAGCGTTGTGAGTAACTATGGCTACACCTTC.